These T cell receptor beta chains were read from a single sample in a study of blood T cell repertoires in COVID-19. Profiled with immunoSEQ multiplex PCR; TCRdb holds only in-frame clones, not every one. In the table there are approximately 90,000 clones, 80% to 90% of which are singletons. Specimen: peripheral blood. These TCRs come from a man older than 75 with active or convalescent COVID-19. CDR3s leave out the opening cysteine and the closing phenylalanine or tryptophan. The D gene is left open where the match is weak.

v_call d_call cdr3_aa
TRBV9 - ASSVASRTDYGYT
TRBV7-9 TRBD2 ASSEGLAGYNEQF
TRBV27 TRBD1 ASRDRGNEQY
TRBV30 TRBD2 AWSDRTSPHEQY
TRBV19 TRBD1 ASSIGGGGPEAF
TRBV7-2 - ASSLVAANTGELF
TRBV6-2/TRBV6-3 - ASSYDGTALLNYGYT
TRBV5-4 TRBD1 ASSSGTGGAGTEAF
TRBV4-3 - ASSQEYLFNYGYT
TRBV6-1 TRBD2 ASSEAVRAGVDEQF
TRBV5-6 - ASSPAISPGAEAF
TRBV7-3 - ASSTSRDTGELF